Following are 15 T cell receptor beta chains from one sample sequenced in a study of T-cell memory formation after mild COVID-19 (dated by TCRdb to the early 2020s). The library relied on 5' RACE. Sequenced on an Illumina NovaSeq 6000. The public reads were reprocessed in TCRdb via fastp at Q25 and MiXCR, keeping in-frame beta chains. Each CDR3 protein appears once, grouped with its most common genes and DNA. The sample table holds 400,000 or so distinct CDR3 sequences, of which about 19% were seen once. Together, the top ten hold about 8.8% of the sample. Sequencing was carried out using PBMCs or a T cell subset sorted from them (not recorded which). The receptor source for this set is an adult woman who had mild COVID-19 (a few samples of this study predate the infection). The sample titles of this study are shuffled in the database, so cell type and time point are left out; the donor was told from shared clones.

The rearrangement links TRBV20-1 to TRBJ1-1; D remains ambiguous. The ends were cut back, 6 bases at V and 0 bases at J, with 14 bases in the middle. The CDR3 extends over 14 amino acids. Germline values: CDR1 DFQATT, CDR2 SNEGSKA (reference sequence). CDR3 sequence (DNA): TGCAGTGCCACGCCCGGCCGGCTGAACACTGAAGCTTTCTTT. Protein sequence: CSATPGRLNTEAFF.

The chain is built from TRBV4-1 and TRBJ1-1; possibly TRBD1 for D (6 bases). V was pared by 1 base and J by 2 bases, with 14 bases between. This CDR3 comprises 16 residues. Looked up from germline, CDR1 is MGHRA and CDR2 is YSYEKL. The CDR3 loop reads CASSQVTRGKNTEAFF. As DNA, the CDR3 is TGCGCCAGCAGCCAAGTGACCAGGGGAAAAAACACTGAAGCTTTCTTT.

The rearrangement uses TRBV12-3 or TRBV12-4 and TRBJ1-4, with D unclear. There are 19 residues in the CDR3. V was pared by 0 bases and J by 5 bases, with 22 bases between. CDR3 sequence reads: CASSLAQVGRQAKNEKLFF. DNA of the CDR3: TGTGCCAGCAGTTTAGCCCAAGTAGGCAGGCAGGCTAAGAATGAAAAACTGTTTTTT.

This clonotype was observed a few times. The V gene is TRBV20-1, the J gene TRBJ1-5; D gene ambiguous. This CDR3 spans 14 amino acids. Germline V gene sequence: CDR1 DFQATT, CDR2 SNEGSKA (reference sequence). The V end lost 3 bases, the J end lost 2 bases, and 11 bases lay between the germline ends. CDR3 sequence reads: CSASPVSGNQPQHF. CDR3 in DNA: TGCAGTGCTAGTCCGGTTTCGGGCAATCAGCCCCAGCATTTT.

This clonotype has just a few counts. This chain joins TRBV4-3 and TRBJ1-3; 7 bases fit TRBD1. The trim removed 4 bases at V and 0 bases at J, leaving 3 bases unmatched. The CDR3 runs to 15 residues. From germline, CDR1 is LGHNA and CDR2 YSLEER. CDR3 region: CASSRGTVSGNTIYF. CDR3 bases: TGCGCCAGCAGCCGCGGGACAGTCTCTGGAAACACCATATATTTT.

V gene TRBV5-4 combines with J gene TRBJ2-7; the match to TRBD2 covers 9 bases. There are 14 residues in the CDR3. CDR1 and CDR2 (germline): SGHNT, YYREEE (reference sequence). V trimming: 0 bases; J trimming: 5 bases; junction bases outside the gene matches: 3. The CDR3 region is CASSLERGADEQYF. The CDR3 DNA reads as TGTGCCAGCAGCTTGGAGCGGGGGGCCGACGAGCAGTACTTC.

The chain carries TRBV12-3 or TRBV12-4 and TRBJ2-2; weak D call: TRBD1 (6 bases). Trimming removed 7 bases from V and 2 bases from J, with 14 bases in between. The CDR3 runs 15 residues. CDR3 protein: CASNRGQRNTGELFF. CDR3 bases: TGTGCCAGCAATAGAGGACAGAGAAACACCGGGGAGCTGTTTTTT.

The chain carries TRBV5-1 and TRBJ1-2; D call uncertain. CDR3 length: 13 residues. V lost 2 bases, J lost 2 bases, and 7 bases lay in between. CDR1 SGHRS and CDR2 YFSETQ come from the germline V gene. The DNA for the CDR3 is TGCGCCAGCAGCTTCCCCGACAACTATGGCTACACCTTC. Translating gives CASSFPDNYGYTF.

This clonotype occurred a few times. The CDR3 sequence is CASSQDTSYEQYF. In nucleotides, the CDR3 is TGTGCCAGCAGCCAAGATACTTCCTACGAGCAGTACTTC. The chain employs TRBV3-1 and TRBJ2-7; D not certain. The germline V gene has CDR1 LGHDT and CDR2 YNNKEL (reference sequence). Deletions cut 0 bases from V and 1 base from J, with 4 bases between. The CDR3 is made up of 13 amino acids.

This chain links TRBV10-3 with TRBJ1-3, with 8 positions matching TRBD1. This CDR3 region has 16 residues. After removal of 7 bases from V and 0 bases from J, the junction contained 8 bases not matched to a gene. CDR1 and CDR2 (germline): ENHRY, SYGVKD. The CDR3 sequence is CAITPGQGYSGNTIYF. As DNA, the CDR3 is TGTGCCATCACCCCCGGACAGGGCTACTCTGGAAACACCATATATTTT.

The J gene is TRBJ1-5, the V gene TRBV21-1; the DNA was not used to check the table's D call, TRBD1. TRBV21-1 is a listed pseudogene. CDR3 length: 15 residues. The CDR3 reads CASSKVDRGHQPQHF. The CDR3 DNA follows: TGTGCCAGCAGCAAAGTCGACAGGGGGCATCAGCCCCAGCATTTT.

This clonotype appeared a few times. This chain joins TRBV27 and TRBJ2-5; D gene ambiguous. Germline CDR1 is MNHEY and CDR2 is SMNVEV (reference sequence). V lost 5 bases, J lost 5 bases, and 12 bases lay in between. The CDR3 consists of 13 residues. The CDR3 loop is CASSPSRWETQYF. For the CDR3, the DNA is TGTGCCAGCAGTCCCTCAAGGTGGGAGACCCAGTACTTC.

V usage is TRBV10-3 and J usage is TRBJ1-1; 8 nucleotides match TRBD1. This CDR3 has 13 residues. The germline V gene has CDR1 ENHRY and CDR2 SYGVKD. The V gene end was trimmed by 9 bases and the J gene end by 1 base; junction bases not matched to a gene: 4. CDR3 residues: CAIGTGGNTEAFF. The CDR3 nucleotides are TGTGCCATTGGGACAGGCGGGAACACTGAAGCTTTCTTT.

The table lists this clonotype with a few counts. This chain joins TRBV5-5 and TRBJ1-2; D remains unclear. CDR1 SGHKS and CDR2 YYEKEE come from the germline V gene (reference sequence). CDR3 length equals 17 residues. Trimming pared 0 bases from V and 2 bases from J, leaving 17 bases between. As DNA, the CDR3 is TGTGCCAGCAGCTTGGTGGTATCGACCGCCTCGAACTATGGCTACACCTTC. It yields the protein CASSLVVSTASNYGYTF.

Ten or more counts support this clonotype. The genes are TRBV12-3 or TRBV12-4 and TRBJ2-7, with 11 bases identical to TRBD2. The CDR3 runs 16 residues. V shed 5 bases, J shed 5 bases, and the junction held 11 bases outside the gene matches. CDR3 loop: CASSTTRLAGTDEQYF. The CDR3 DNA follows: TGTGCCAGCAGTACTACCCGACTAGCGGGAACTGACGAGCAGTACTTC.